These 10 T cell receptor beta chains originate from one sample sequenced in a study of blood T cells in healthy people across ages. With a J-beta primer mix and a sample-barcoded 5' primer, a second PCR ran about 6 to 11 cycles. Each CDR3 protein is one row after TCRdb ran MiXCR on the 5' RACE reads. The table shows around 940,000 distinct CDR3 sequences, with around 54% occurring only once. The source material was blood. These receptors were taken from a woman aged 55 to 70 in good health.

V gene TRBV28 combines with J gene TRBJ2-3, with 13 bases aligning to TRBD2. Germline values: CDR1 MDHEN, CDR2 SYDVKM. Unmatched junction bases numbered 5, after V lost 2 bases and J lost 6 bases. CDR3 size: 16 residues. CDR3 in DNA: TGTGCCAGCAGTTTAGGACTAGCGGGAGTCGACGATACGCAGTATTTT. Its translation: CASSLGLAGVDDTQYF.

The chain has TRBV29-1 and TRBJ2-3; D is perhaps TRBD1 (6 bases). This CDR3 contains 13 residues. V lost 7 bases, J lost 2 bases, and 13 bases lay in between. CDR1 SQVTM and CDR2 ANQGSEA come from the germline V gene. The CDR3 DNA follows: TGCAGCGCGAAACAGGGATTCACAGATACGCAGTATTTT. Its translation is CSAKQGFTDTQYF.

This clonotype was recorded once. The CDR3 coding sequence is TGTGCCAGCAGCCAAGATCTAAGGGGGGACATTCAGTACTTC. This translates into CASSQDLRGDIQYF. The chain has TRBV3-1 and TRBJ2-7, with D possibly called TRBD1 or TRBD2 (6 bases each). The J call may be incorrect, as the DNA end agrees better with TRBJ2-4. This CDR3 spans 14 amino acids. Germline CDR1 reads LGHDT; CDR2 reads YNNKEL (reference sequence).

J is TRBJ2-3 and V is TRBV2; possibly TRBD1 or TRBD2 for D (6 bases each). The CDR3 extends over 14 amino acids. Trimming shortened V by 8 bases and J by 2 bases, and 14 bases separated the two germline ends. Germline loops: CDR1 SNHLY, CDR2 FYNNEI. CDR3 loop: CASGGRMHTDTQYF. In DNA form, the CDR3 reads TGTGCCAGCGGGGGGCGGATGCACACAGATACGCAGTATTTT.

This clonotype was found a few times. The chain has TRBV11-1 and TRBJ1-1, with D possibly being TRBD1 (5 bases). Germline V gene sequence: CDR1 SGHAT, CDR2 FQDESV (reference sequence). Trimming cost V 6 bases and J 1 base, with 12 bases left between them. The CDR3 consists of 14 residues. CDR3 nucleotides: TGTGCCAGCAGTCCCGGGGGGACGAACACTGAAGCTTTCTTT. Translation: CASSPGGTNTEAFF.

The CDR3 region is CAVHGDRGHGYTF. The CDR3 nucleotides are TGTGCCGTCCATGGGGACAGGGGGCATGGCTACACCTTC. The chain couples TRBV28 to TRBJ1-2; TRBD1 agrees at 12 bases. Germline V gene sequence: CDR1 MDHEN, CDR2 SYDVKM. V dropped 11 bases and J dropped 6; count of bases not matched to a gene: 7. The CDR3 totals 13 residues.

This chain connects TRBV20-1 to TRBJ2-1; 8 positions agree with TRBD2. This CDR3 has 15 amino acids. Germline CDR1 DFQATT, CDR2 SNEGSKA (reference sequence). The V gene end was trimmed by 0 bases and the J gene end by 4 bases; junction bases not matched to a gene: 5. The CDR3 DNA reads TGCAGTGCTAGAGATGGGACTAGGCCTTACAATGAGCAGTTCTTC. It codes for CSARDGTRPYNEQFF.

This chain links TRBV6-5 with TRBJ2-1, with D possibly matching TRBD2 (6 bases). This CDR3 is built from 17 residues. The ends were cut back, 0 bases at V and 6 bases at J, with 18 bases in the middle. The germline CDR1 and CDR2 sequences are MNHEY and SVGAGI. CDR3 sequence reads: CASSYSTGAGPLNEQFF. The CDR3, as DNA: TGTGCCAGCAGTTACTCGACTGGCGCGGGACCCCTCAATGAGCAGTTCTTC.

This clonotype has a handful of counts. The chain links TRBV2 to TRBJ2-3; D is perhaps TRBD2 (5 bases). Trimming removed 7 bases at V and 0 bases at J, with 17 bases between. Germline CDR1 SNHLY, CDR2 FYNNEI. The CDR3 totals 16 residues. CDR3 residues: CASKYLSVASTDTQYF. The DNA for the CDR3 is TGTGCCAGCAAGTACCTTAGCGTCGCAAGCACAGATACGCAGTATTTT.

The chain links TRBV5-4 to TRBJ2-7; 11 bases are shared with TRBD2. This CDR3 spans 15 amino acids. Germline V CDR1 and CDR2: SGHNT, YYREEE (reference sequence). Unmatched junction bases numbered 5, after V lost 0 bases and J lost 6 bases. The CDR3 nucleotides read TGTGCCAGCAGCTTGGGTAGCGGGAGGGCTTCCGAGCAGTACTTC. It is translated as CASSLGSGRASEQYF.